Below are 23 T cell receptor beta chains sequenced from a single sample in a study of CD8+ T cells in alopecia areata. Following RNA extraction, reverse transcription yielded cDNA that acted as the sequencing template. Libraries were prepared by immunoSEQ multiplex PCR; TCRdb keeps only in-frame clonotypes and omits some of them. The profile covers 45,000 to 70,000 clones, with 96% appearing a single time and around 24% taken by the ten largest. Sequencing was performed on CD8+ T cells sorted from blood, taken at week 0. All receptors derive from a human donor with alopecia areata.

For the CDR3, the DNA is TGTGCCAGCACCGGAGATACGCAGTATTTT. It yields the protein CASTGDTQYF. The J gene is TRBJ2-3, the V gene TRBV21-1; the table's D call, TRBD2, has no DNA check behind it. TRBV21-1 is a listed pseudogene. The CDR3 is 10 residues long.

The rearrangement joins TRBV29-1 to TRBJ2-1, with 10 bases lining up with TRBD2. In germline, CDR1 is SQVTM, CDR2 ANQGSEA. The CDR3 extends over 14 amino acids. Trimming took 5 bases from V and 5 from J; bases not matched to a gene: 6. The chain's CDR3 is CSVSGGAVDNEQFF. In DNA form, the CDR3 reads TGCAGCGTTAGCGGGGGGGCCGTGGACAATGAGCAGTTCTTC.

The chain recombines TRBV6-6 with TRBJ1-4; TRBD1 might be the D (5 bases). Between the trimmed V and J ends, which lost 4 bases and 8 bases, there was a span of 8 bases. CDR1 and CDR2 from the germline V gene are MNHNY and SVGAGI (reference sequence). There are 12 residues in the CDR3. The CDR3 DNA is TGTGCCAGCAGTTGGGACTCAGAAAAACTGTTTTTT. Protein product: CASSWDSEKLFF.

This sequence joins TRBV2 and TRBJ1-1, with D unclear. V was shortened by 7 bases and J by 1 base, with 13 bases between the two germline ends. Germline values: CDR1 SNHLY, CDR2 FYNNEI. This CDR3 contains 14 residues. DNA for the CDR3: TGTGCCAGCATGGTGGCGGCAGCGAACACTGAAGCTTTCTTT. Translating it yields CASMVAAANTEAFF.

The rearrangement uses TRBV6-6 and TRBJ1-1, with 8 bases lining up with TRBD1. V lost 6 bases to trimming and J lost 5 bases; unmatched junction nucleotides: 8. The CDR3 consists of 14 residues. Germline V gene data show CDR1 as MNHNY and CDR2 as SVGAGI (reference sequence). The CDR3 here is CASSTTGVVTEAFF. Here the CDR3 DNA reads TGTGCCAGCAGCACGACAGGGGTCGTAACTGAAGCTTTCTTT.

The CDR3 sequence is CASSRPGQVTYGYTF. The CDR3 region has the DNA TGTGCCAGCAGCCGCCCGGGACAGGTGACCTATGGCTACACCTTC. The V gene is TRBV7-9, the J gene TRBJ1-2; 8 nucleotides line up with TRBD1. The trim removed 5 bases at V and 4 bases at J, leaving 9 bases unmatched. The CDR3 contains 15 residues. Germline V lookup: CDR1 SEHNR, CDR2 FQNEAQ (reference sequence).

The chain employs TRBV2 and TRBJ2-5, with 8 bases identical to TRBD2. This CDR3 region has 17 residues. Germline CDR1 is SNHLY and CDR2 is FYNNEI. Losses at the gene ends were 4 bases for V and 0 bases for J; bases not matched to a gene: 10. This CDR3 reads CASSGTPAGAHQETQYF. As DNA, the CDR3 is TGTGCCAGCAGTGGGACCCCAGCGGGGGCCCACCAAGAGACCCAGTACTTC.

The chain couples TRBV2 to TRBJ2-7; 10 bases agree with TRBD1. The J segment lost 4 bases and the V segment lost 5 bases, leaving 8 bases of the junction unmatched. The CDR3 is 15 residues long. Looked up from germline, CDR1 is SNHLY and CDR2 is FYNNEI. The CDR3 spells CASSPPGQGSYEQYF. CDR3 DNA sequence: TGTGCCAGCAGTCCACCGGGACAGGGGTCTTACGAGCAGTACTTC.

The V call is TRBV6-5, the J call TRBJ2-1; the match to TRBD1 covers 9 bases. The CDR3 runs to 15 residues. Germline CDR1 MNHEY, CDR2 SVGAGI. Trimming at V came to 6 bases and at J to 8 bases, leaving 11 bases not matched to a gene. CDR3 protein: CASSYRDRVNYEQFF. CDR3 coding DNA: TGTGCCAGCAGCTACCGGGACAGGGTCAACTATGAGCAGTTCTTC.

V is TRBV29-1 and J is TRBJ2-7, with TRBD2 matching 7 bases. Germline V gene lookup returns CDR1 SQVTM and CDR2 ANQGSEA. CDR3 size: 14 residues. V lost 7 bases to trimming and J lost 0 bases; unmatched junction nucleotides: 9. The CDR3 region has the DNA TGCAGCGGGGGGGGACGGGGGGACTCCTACGAGCAGTACTTC. Protein: CSGGGRGDSYEQYF.

The chain employs TRBV5-6 and TRBJ1-2, with 8 bases aligning to TRBD1. The CDR3 runs 16 residues. Trimming removed 3 bases from V and 8 bases from J; junction bases left unmatched: 15. Germline loops: CDR1 SGHDT, CDR2 YYEEEE. The CDR3: CASSWHRGETVDGYTF. CDR3 nucleotide sequence: TGTGCCAGCAGCTGGCACAGGGGGGAGACGGTTGACGGCTACACCTTC.

The chain has TRBV7-9 and TRBJ1-2, with D perhaps matching TRBD1 (6 bases). V lost 3 bases, J lost 7 bases, and 15 bases lay in between. Germline CDR1 reads SEHNR; CDR2 reads FQNEAQ (reference sequence). The CDR3 has 14 residues. The CDR3 protein is CASSLDSSLVGYTF. The CDR3 DNA is TGTGCCAGCAGCTTGGACAGTTCTTTGGTTGGCTACACCTTC.

The rearrangement uses TRBV5-1 and TRBJ1-1; D unresolved. V was clipped by 7 bases and J by 1 base, with 17 bases between them. Per germline, CDR1 SGHRS and CDR2 YFSETQ. The CDR3 runs to 15 residues. CDR3 DNA: TGCGCCAGCCTAATAGGACCAGGAACGAACACTGAAGCTTTCTTT. This encodes CASLIGPGTNTEAFF.

This sequence joins TRBV29-1 and TRBJ2-3; the D is unclear. Germline assignment: CDR1 SQVTM and CDR2 ANQGSEA. The CDR3 is made up of 16 amino acids. V was shortened by 1 base and J by 2 bases, with 16 bases between the two germline ends. CDR3: CSVEGVSELPTDTQYF. Written as DNA, the CDR3 is TGCAGCGTTGAAGGTGTTAGTGAGCTACCCACAGATACGCAGTATTTT.

This sequence joins TRBV14 and TRBJ1-1; D perhaps matches TRBD1 (6 bases). Trimming removed 3 bases at V and 0 bases at J, with 14 bases between. This CDR3 region has 16 residues. The germline V gene has CDR1 SGHDN and CDR2 FVKESK. The CDR3 DNA reads as TGTGCCAGCAGCCACCTACCGGGACACTTGAACACTGAAGCTTTCTTT. Translation gives CASSHLPGHLNTEAFF.

The chain employs TRBV29-1 and TRBJ2-7, with D perhaps assigned TRBD1 or TRBD2 (5 bases each). Trimming removed 1 base from V and 3 bases from J, with 10 bases in between. The CDR3 has 13 amino acids. Germline V lookup: CDR1 SQVTM, CDR2 ANQGSEA. CDR3 bases: TGCAGCGTTGAAGTCGAGGGGCTCTACGAGCAGTACTTC. The encoded protein is CSVEVEGLYEQYF.

CDR3 protein: CASSLVAGVNLDTQYF. The CDR3 DNA reads TGTGCCAGCAGCTTAGTCGCAGGGGTGAATTTGGATACGCAGTATTTT. The chain joins TRBV7-6 to TRBJ2-3; D possibly corresponds to TRBD1 (6 bases). Trimming shortened V by 1 base and J by 6 bases, and 17 bases separated the two germline ends. CDR1 is SGHVS and CDR2 is FNYEAQ in the germline V gene. The CDR3 runs 16 residues.

The V gene is TRBV29-1, the J gene TRBJ2-2, with a weak D call TRBD2 (6 bases). Trimming left V 4 bases short and J 5 bases short, with 8 bases between. The CDR3 is 12 residues long. The germline V gene has CDR1 SQVTM and CDR2 ANQGSEA. CDR3 coding DNA: TGCAGCGTTGTCGGAGGGACCGGGGAGCTGTTTTTT. Amino acids: CSVVGGTGELFF.

On this clone itself: The junction does not match germline at one end; this may be a read error. V gene TRBV4-3 combines with J gene TRBJ2-7; 7 bases agree with TRBD2. The germline V gene has CDR1 LGHNA and CDR2 YSLEER. The CDR3 extends over 14 amino acids. The DNA of the CDR3 is TGCGTCAGCAGCCAAGATCGGGGGGTGCACGAGCAGTACTTC. It encodes CVSSQDRGVHEQYF.

This clone was detected only once. This sequence joins TRBV2 and TRBJ2-2, with TRBD2 identical over 10 bases. Germline CDR1 and CDR2: SNHLY and FYNNEI. The CDR3 contains 21 residues. V gave up 1 base and J gave up 1 base; unmatched junction bases: 15. CDR3 protein: CASSEVGPRAGGTGNTGELFF. The CDR3 nucleotides are TGTGCCAGCAGTGAAGTCGGGCCCCGAGCGGGGGGGACGGGGAACACCGGGGAGCTGTTTTTT. Full variable domain (remainder filled in from reference TRBV2 and TRBJ2-2): EPEVTQTPSHQVTQMGQEVILRCVPISNHLYFYWYRQILGQKVEFLVSFYNNEISEKSEIFDDQFSVERPDGSNFTLKIRSTKLEDSAMYFCASSEVGPRAGGTGNTGELFFGEGSRLTVL.

V is TRBV6-1 and J is TRBJ1-3; 7 nucleotides line up with TRBD1. This CDR3 comprises 20 residues. In germline, CDR1 is MNHNS, CDR2 SASEGT. V shed 4 bases and J 0 bases; nucleotides not matched to a gene: 18. CDR3 loop: CASSASHALIRDSSGNTIYF. In nucleotides, the CDR3 is TGTGCCAGCAGTGCCAGTCACGCCCTTATCCGGGACAGCTCTGGAAACACCATATATTTT.

This clone appeared once. V is TRBV9 and J is TRBJ2-7, with 8 bases identical to TRBD1. This CDR3 has 15 amino acids. V lost 0 bases, J lost 2 bases, and 4 bases stayed unmatched. Germline CDR1 is SGDLS and CDR2 is YYNGEE. CDR3 DNA: TGTGCCAGCAGCGTAGGTGACAGGGGTCCCTACGAGCAGTACTTC. Translation gives CASSVGDRGPYEQYF.

The chain links TRBV4-1 to TRBJ2-5, with TRBD1 as a possible D gene (5 bases). This CDR3 has 15 amino acids. Trimming pared 0 bases from V and 0 bases from J, leaving 8 bases between. Germline loops: CDR1 MGHRA, CDR2 YSYEKL. CDR3 DNA: TGCGCCAGCAGCCAAGACAGGGATGACCAAGAGACCCAGTACTTC. Protein product: CASSQDRDDQETQYF.